Below are 25 T cell receptor beta chains sequenced from a single sample in a study of PD-1 blockade in classical Hodgkin lymphoma. Produced via immunoSEQ multiplex PCR; TCRdb's table is partial and in-frame only. The table includes 5,500 to 7,000 clones, 70% to 85% detected once. Every patient experienced relapse after autologous stem cell transplantation, and brentuximab vedotin exposure varied. It was by magnetic negative selection that CD8+ T cells were isolated from thawed PBMCs. Sequences were derived from CD8+ T cells from blood, sampled at baseline. Receptors originate from a human donor with classical Hodgkin lymphoma.

The J gene is TRBJ1-4, the V gene TRBV7-9; 8 nucleotides line up with TRBD1. V lost 5 bases and J lost 8; bases outside the gene matches: 10. CDR3 length equals 15 residues. Germline values: CDR1 SEHNR, CDR2 FQNEAQ (reference sequence). This chain's CDR3 is CASSRTTGGDEKLFF. The CDR3 DNA reads as TGTGCCAGCAGCCGAACTACAGGGGGGGACGAAAAACTGTTTTTT.

This clone was detected a few times. The CDR3 sequence is CASSPQGRQTDGYTF. CDR3 DNA: TGTGCCAGCTCTCCCCAGGGGAGGCAGACGGATGGCTACACCTTC. V and J are TRBV7-9 and TRBJ1-2; possible D gene TRBD1, 6 bases. Trimming removed 8 bases at V and 6 bases at J, with 22 bases between. Germline V lookup: CDR1 SEHNR, CDR2 FQNEAQ (reference sequence). This CDR3 comprises 15 residues.

The rearrangement links TRBV27 to TRBJ1-1; D unresolved. The V gene lost 0 bases and the J gene lost 0 bases, with 8 bases spanning the gap. The germline gives CDR1 MNHEY, CDR2 SMNVEV (reference sequence). There are 15 residues in the CDR3. Written as DNA, the CDR3 is TGTGCCAGCAGTTTATCGGCTTTTATGAACACTGAAGCTTTCTTT. Translation: CASSLSAFMNTEAFF.

The CDR3 sequence is CASSSGGSHGTEAFF. The CDR3 DNA follows: TGTGCCAGCAGTTCGGGGGGCAGCCACGGCACTGAAGCTTTCTTT. This chain joins TRBV2 and TRBJ1-1, with a weak D call TRBD1 (6 bases). Trimming cost V 5 bases and J 4 bases, with 17 bases left between them. The CDR3 length is 15 residues. CDR1 and CDR2 from the germline V gene are SNHLY and FYNNEI.

The chain has TRBV27 and TRBJ2-7; D tentatively fits TRBD1 or TRBD2 (5 bases each). Germline lookup yields CDR1 MNHEY and CDR2 SMNVEV (reference sequence). CDR3 size: 14 residues. V was trimmed by 2 bases and J by 2 bases, leaving 10 bases between them. The CDR3 sequence is CASSLGLGAYEQYF. CDR3 bases: TGTGCCAGCAGTTTAGGTCTGGGGGCCTACGAGCAGTACTTC.

Only one count was recorded for this clone. The V call is TRBV4-3, the J call TRBJ2-3; D gene uncertain. CDR3 size: 16 residues. The germline V gene encodes CDR1 LGHNA and CDR2 YSLEER. V gave up 3 bases and J gave up 1 base, with 14 bases separating them. For the CDR3, the DNA is TGCGCCAGCAGCCAGGGGTGGAACTCCGGCACAGATACGCAGTATTTT. It specifies CASSQGWNSGTDTQYF.

This rearrangement joins TRBV4-1 to TRBJ1-4; D ambiguous. The V end lost 0 bases, the J end lost 6 bases, and 8 bases lay between the germline ends. Germline CDR1 and CDR2: MGHRA and YSYEKL. This CDR3 has 14 amino acids. This CDR3 is CASSQDVAYEKLFF. In DNA, the CDR3 is TGCGCCAGCAGCCAAGATGTTGCGTATGAAAAACTGTTTTTT.

J is TRBJ1-3 and V is TRBV9; D uncertain. The CDR3 totals 15 residues. Germline V lookup: CDR1 SGDLS, CDR2 YYNGEE. V was trimmed by 4 bases and J by 0 bases, leaving 11 bases between them. CDR3 protein: CASSPGTSSGNTIYF. CDR3 DNA sequence: TGTGCCAGCAGCCCGGGAACCAGCTCTGGAAACACCATATATTTT.

The V gene is TRBV5-4, the J gene TRBJ2-5; tentatively, D is TRBD1 (5 bases). Germline-derived CDR1 and CDR2 are SGHNT and YYREEE (reference sequence). This CDR3 comprises 13 residues. V was pared by 5 bases and J by 3 bases, with 11 bases between. CDR3 sequence reads: CASRPGWEETQYF. CDR3 DNA: TGTGCCAGCAGACCAGGGTGGGAAGAGACCCAGTACTTC.

This rearrangement joins TRBV7-3 to TRBJ2-1; 10 positions match TRBD2. This CDR3 has 15 amino acids. Unmatched junction bases numbered 3, after V lost 5 bases and J lost 2 bases. Germline values: CDR1 SGHTA, CDR2 FQGTGA. The CDR3 spells CASSLGLAAYNEQFF. Written as DNA, the CDR3 is TGTGCCAGCAGCCTCGGACTAGCGGCCTACAATGAGCAGTTCTTC.

This chain links TRBV6-5 with TRBJ2-5; no definite D call. V was clipped by 7 bases and J by 2 bases, with 8 bases between them. Looked up from germline, CDR1 is MNHEY and CDR2 is SVGAGI. The CDR3 consists of 12 residues. The CDR3 nucleotides are TGTGCCAGCACTTCCAGGCAAGAGACCCAGTACTTC. Amino acid sequence: CASTSRQETQYF.

V is TRBV7-9 and J is TRBJ2-1; possibly TRBD2 for D (6 bases). Trimming took 3 bases from V and 6 from J, leaving 12 bases between them. CDR1 and CDR2 from the germline V gene are SEHNR and FQNEAQ (reference sequence). The CDR3 consists of 14 residues. DNA for the CDR3: TGTGCCAGCAGCTTGGGGCGGGGAACCAATGAGCAGTTCTTC. This sequence encodes CASSLGRGTNEQFF.

The chain recombines TRBV5-3 with TRBJ1-1, with 8 bases lining up with TRBD1. TRBV5-3 is placed among ORFs of uncertain function. CDR3 size: 13 residues. The V segment lost 4 bases and the J segment 4 bases; nucleotides outside the gene matches: 3. The CDR3 sequence is CARSTTGGTEAFF. The DNA of the CDR3 is TGTGCCAGAAGCACCACAGGGGGCACTGAAGCTTTCTTT.

The chain links TRBV7-9 to TRBJ1-3, with D uncertain. V was clipped by 0 bases and J by 8 bases, with 11 bases between them. This CDR3 is 14 amino acids long. Germline values: CDR1 SEHNR, CDR2 FQNEAQ (reference sequence). CDR3 DNA sequence: TGTGCCAGCAGCTTAGCCTCCCCCTCGGACACCATATATTTT. This codes for CASSLASPSDTIYF.

The rearrangement links TRBV21-1 to TRBJ1-5; no check of the table's D call, TRBD1, against the DNA was made. TRBV21-1 is tagged as a pseudogene. The CDR3 is made up of 15 amino acids. The CDR3 nucleotides are TGTGCCAGCACCAGACAGGGTTTCGGCAATCAGCCCCAGCATTTT. Amino acids: CASTRQGFGNQPQHF.

This clone was picked up a small number of times. The chain couples TRBV29-1 to TRBJ1-2; D gene ambiguous. The CDR3 sequence is 12 residues long. V shed 7 bases and J shed 6 bases, with 15 bases lying between them. Germline V gene data show CDR1 as SQVTM and CDR2 as ANQGSEA. CDR3: CSAPGSRHGYTF. CDR3 sequence (DNA): TGCAGCGCCCCCGGGTCCCGACATGGCTACACCTTC.

The CDR3 DNA follows: TGTGCCAGCAGCCAACAACAGAACACTGAAGCTTTCTTT. Translated: CASSQQQNTEAFF. The chain recombines TRBV14 with TRBJ1-1; the D is unclear. The germline V and J ends were trimmed by 2 bases and 1 base, with 5 bases remaining between them. Germline CDR1 SGHDN, CDR2 FVKESK. The CDR3 extends over 13 amino acids.

The chain combines TRBV5-6 with TRBJ2-7; 8 bases match TRBD1. With V trimmed by 4 bases and J by 6 bases, 6 bases remained unmatched. The CDR3 is 13 residues long. Germline values: CDR1 SGHDT, CDR2 YYEEEE. The CDR3 nucleotides are TGTGCCAGCAGCCCTCAGGGGGCGCGCGAGCAGTACTTC. This sequence encodes CASSPQGAREQYF.

Relative to its sample, this clone is large. The chain carries TRBV7-7 and TRBJ2-1; TRBD2 matches 10 bases. CDR3 length equals 15 residues. CDR1 and CDR2 (germline): SSHAT, FNYEAQ (reference sequence). Trimming at V came to 5 bases and at J to 2 bases, leaving 3 bases not matched to a gene. CDR3 bases: TGTGCCAGCAGCCTCGGACTAGCGGCCTACAATGAGCAGTTCTTC. Its translation: CASSLGLAAYNEQFF.

The chain couples TRBV29-1 to TRBJ2-1; D is possibly TRBD1 or TRBD2 (5 bases each). This CDR3 has 13 amino acids. V lost 3 bases and J lost 9, with 15 bases in between. Germline V gene sequence: CDR1 SQVTM, CDR2 ANQGSEA. The CDR3 region is CSVDVEGWGEQFF. The CDR3 bases are TGCAGCGTTGACGTCGAGGGGTGGGGTGAGCAGTTCTTC.

This sequence joins TRBV7-9 and TRBJ2-5; 7 nucleotides line up with TRBD1. CDR3 length: 14 amino acids. Germline values: CDR1 SEHNR, CDR2 FQNEAQ (reference sequence). V shed 2 bases, J shed 3 bases, and the junction held 3 bases outside the gene matches. This chain's CDR3 is CASSLRGPEETQYF. The DNA for the CDR3 is TGTGCCAGCAGCTTAAGGGGGCCCGAAGAGACCCAGTACTTC. The whole variable domain, remainder taken from reference TRBV7-9 and TRBJ2-5, is DTGVSQNPRHKITKRGQNVTFRCDPISEHNRLYWYRQTLGQGPEFLTYFQNEAQLEKSRLLSDRFSAERPKGSFSTLEIQRTEQGDSAMYLCASSLRGPEETQYFGPGTRLLVL.

This clone was recorded only once. J is TRBJ1-2 and V is TRBV19, with 9 bases identical to TRBD1. The junction had 5 bases not matched to a gene; V was cut back by 5 bases and J by 7 bases. This CDR3 has 13 residues. Germline V gives CDR1 LNHDA, CDR2 SQIVND (reference sequence). As DNA, the CDR3 is TGTGCCAGTAGTGGGGGACAGGGACGTGGCTACACCTTC. Residues: CASSGGQGRGYTF.

This clone was seen more than once but under ten times. V and J are TRBV4-3 and TRBJ2-1; D may be TRBD2 (5 bases). Trimming shortened V by 0 bases and J by 6 bases, and 12 bases separated the two germline ends. The CDR3 runs to 15 residues. CDR1 is LGHNA and CDR2 is YSLEER in the germline V gene. CDR3 DNA: TGCGCCAGCAGCCAAGATCTGGGCCGGGGCAATGAGCAGTTCTTC. It yields the protein CASSQDLGRGNEQFF.

This clone was seen a handful of times. This chain uses TRBV27 with TRBJ2-7; D unclear. Germline V gene sequence: CDR1 MNHEY, CDR2 SMNVEV (reference sequence). Trimming removed 4 bases from V and 2 bases from J, with 15 bases in between. The CDR3 has 15 residues. This CDR3 reads CASSSTLGRAYEQYF. The CDR3 bases are TGTGCCAGCAGTTCCACCCTCGGACGGGCCTACGAGCAGTACTTC.

The chain links TRBV11-2 to TRBJ2-7, with 11 bases lining up with TRBD1. V was clipped by 1 base and J by 6 bases; unmatched bases: 5. The germline CDR1 and CDR2 sequences are SGHAT and FQNNGV. The CDR3 covers 15 residues. For the CDR3, the DNA is TGTGCCAGCAGCTTAGGGAGGACAGGGGGCAGCGAGCAGTACTTC. Encoded protein: CASSLGRTGGSEQYF.